The 15 T cell receptor beta chains given below trace back to one sample, sequenced in a study of T-cell reconstitution after alpha-beta-depleted transplantation in children. Preparation of the TCRbeta library involved a method that used unique molecular identifiers. Each CDR3 protein gets one entry after TCRdb re-called the PCR reads with MiXCR. The repertoire holds over 400,000 distinct CDR3 sequences, with 9.5% to 15% as singletons. The specimen was PBMCs from the stem cell graft donor, collected from the stem cell graft. The receptor set was obtained from a human donor who donated a stem cell graft to a child with combined immunodeficiency.

The chain uses TRBV27 and TRBJ1-3; perhaps TRBD1 as D (5 bases). V lost 5 bases and J lost 1, with 12 bases in between. CDR1 is MNHEY and CDR2 is SMNVEV in the germline V gene (reference sequence). The CDR3 is 15 amino acids. CDR3 protein: CASSPSRVSGNTIYF. The CDR3 bases are TGTGCCAGCAGTCCCTCCAGGGTTTCTGGAAACACCATATATTTT.

In its sample, this clonotype was seen a few times. The chain joins TRBV7-2 to TRBJ2-7; 13 nucleotides agree with TRBD2. The CDR3 spans 16 residues. The ends lost 4 bases at V and 6 bases at J; junction bases unmatched: 9. From germline, CDR1 is SGHTA and CDR2 FQGNSA. This CDR3 reads CASSSLLAGGLGEQYF. CDR3 DNA sequence: TGTGCCAGCAGCTCCTTACTAGCGGGGGGGCTCGGCGAGCAGTACTTC.

This clonotype was detected ten times or more. The chain carries TRBV4-3 and TRBJ2-7; D may be TRBD1 (7 bases). Trimming took off 4 bases at V and 2 bases at J, with 30 bases between the two ends. This CDR3 region has 20 residues. Germline assignment: CDR1 LGHNA and CDR2 YSLEER. This CDR3 is CASSPGHTGDLPGSTYEQYF. CDR3 DNA sequence: TGCGCCAGCAGCCCAGGGCATACAGGGGACTTACCGGGCTCTACCTACGAGCAGTACTTC.

This clonotype was counted at least ten times. This rearrangement joins TRBV20-1 to TRBJ2-2; TRBD2 might be the D (6 bases). Germline values: CDR1 DFQATT, CDR2 SNEGSKA (reference sequence). V shed 3 bases and J shed 5 bases, with 7 bases lying between them. The CDR3 loop spans 12 amino acids. CDR3 coding DNA: TGCAGTGCTAGTGGGGGGACCGGGGAGCTGTTTTTT. Translating it yields CSASGGTGELFF.

This clonotype occurred a few times. V and J are TRBV7-9 and TRBJ2-7; 12 nucleotides align to TRBD2. This CDR3 has 15 residues. Germline V gene sequence: CDR1 SEHNR, CDR2 FQNEAQ (reference sequence). Trimming cost V 6 bases and J 3 bases; bases outside gene matches: 6. The DNA of the CDR3 is TGTGCCAGCAGACCTACTAGCGGGGGGAACTACGAGCAGTACTTC. It is translated as CASRPTSGGNYEQYF.

This clonotype was seen more than once but under ten times. This chain links TRBV4-3 with TRBJ2-1; the D is unclear. With 0 bases removed from V and 7 bases from J, the gap between germline ends came to 10 bases. CDR1 is LGHNA and CDR2 is YSLEER in the germline V gene. The length of the CDR3 is 14 residues. The CDR3 bases are TGCGCCAGCAGCCAAGATTTAGGGATAAATGAGCAGTTCTTC. Translating it yields CASSQDLGINEQFF.

This clonotype was counted at least ten times. V and J are TRBV7-7 and TRBJ2-5; D uncertain. The V end was cut by 5 bases, the J end by 7 bases, with 14 bases between. The CDR3 has 13 amino acids. In germline, CDR1 is SSHAT, CDR2 FNYEAQ (reference sequence). Here the CDR3 reads CASSPGVEMTQYF. The CDR3 DNA is TGTGCCAGCAGCCCCGGTGTGGAGATGACCCAGTACTTC.

This clonotype was counted between two and nine times. The genes are TRBV2 and TRBJ2-5; TRBD2 aligns across 8 bases. V gave up 4 bases and J gave up 1 base; unmatched junction bases: 5. Germline V lookup: CDR1 SNHLY, CDR2 FYNNEI. The CDR3 has 15 amino acids. The CDR3 protein is CASSGGSGVQETQYF. CDR3 nucleotide sequence: TGTGCCAGCAGTGGTGGTAGCGGGGTCCAAGAGACCCAGTACTTC.

This clonotype was detected ten times or more. The chain uses TRBV20-1 and TRBJ2-3, with a possible D match to TRBD2 (5 bases). Germline assignment: CDR1 DFQATT and CDR2 SNEGSKA (reference sequence). Trimming took 5 bases from V and 4 from J, leaving 10 bases between them. This CDR3 is 12 amino acids long. The CDR3 region is CSARGSPDTQYF. In nucleotides, the CDR3 is TGCAGTGCTCGGGGATCCCCAGATACGCAGTATTTT.

The chain joins TRBV29-1 to TRBJ1-4, with D possibly being TRBD1 (6 bases). The CDR3 has 16 amino acids. In germline, CDR1 is SQVTM, CDR2 ANQGSEA. The ends were cut back, 6 bases at V and 7 bases at J, with 24 bases in the middle. The CDR3 sequence is CSVVGRAGTLSEKLFF. The CDR3 bases are TGCAGCGTGGTGGGGAGAGCCGGGACATTGTCTGAAAAACTGTTTTTT.

This clonotype appeared a few times. The rearrangement uses TRBV18 and TRBJ2-1, with a weak D call TRBD2 (7 bases). This CDR3 spans 17 amino acids. Per germline, CDR1 KGHSH and CDR2 LQKENI. V lost 0 bases, J lost 8 bases, and 20 bases lay in between. CDR3 DNA sequence: TGTGCCAGCTCACCACCCCACATGAGGGGGGGCCCGCATGAGCAGTTCTTC. Translating gives CASSPPHMRGGPHEQFF.

This clonotype was seen ten or more times. The chain employs TRBV12-3 or TRBV12-4 and TRBJ1-4; TRBD1 matches 11 bases. This CDR3 contains 14 residues. With V trimmed by 6 bases and J by 7 bases, 4 bases remained unmatched. CDR3 nucleotide sequence: TGTGCCAGCAGGGAGGACAGGGGGCGTGAAAAACTGTTTTTT. This translates into CASREDRGREKLFF.

The table lists this clonotype with a few counts. The chain couples TRBV14 to TRBJ1-2; D gene ambiguous. The CDR3 runs to 13 residues. The V end lost 2 bases, the J end lost 1 base, and 5 bases lay between the germline ends. CDR1 and CDR2 (germline): SGHDN, FVKESK. This CDR3 is CASSQILNYGYTF. DNA for the CDR3: TGTGCCAGCAGCCAAATCCTTAACTATGGCTACACCTTC.

This clonotype was seen a handful of times. The chain combines TRBV6-2 or TRBV6-3 with TRBJ2-3; 12 bases agree with TRBD2. The CDR3 consists of 16 residues. V dropped 6 bases and J dropped 7; count of bases not matched to a gene: 11. Germline lookup yields CDR1 MNHEY and CDR2 SVGEGT. CDR3: CASRQTSGGPGNTQYF. As DNA, the CDR3 is TGTGCCAGCAGGCAGACTAGCGGGGGACCCGGTAATACGCAGTATTTT.

This clonotype appeared many times. The chain recombines TRBV5-4 with TRBJ2-1; 7 nucleotides align to TRBD1. The CDR3 extends over 15 amino acids. Germline V lookup: CDR1 SGHNT, CDR2 YYREEE (reference sequence). V lost 0 bases, J lost 2 bases, and 2 bases stayed unmatched. The CDR3 spells CASSLGGTAYNEQFF. The DNA for the CDR3 is TGTGCCAGCAGCTTGGGAGGGACAGCCTACAATGAGCAGTTCTTC.